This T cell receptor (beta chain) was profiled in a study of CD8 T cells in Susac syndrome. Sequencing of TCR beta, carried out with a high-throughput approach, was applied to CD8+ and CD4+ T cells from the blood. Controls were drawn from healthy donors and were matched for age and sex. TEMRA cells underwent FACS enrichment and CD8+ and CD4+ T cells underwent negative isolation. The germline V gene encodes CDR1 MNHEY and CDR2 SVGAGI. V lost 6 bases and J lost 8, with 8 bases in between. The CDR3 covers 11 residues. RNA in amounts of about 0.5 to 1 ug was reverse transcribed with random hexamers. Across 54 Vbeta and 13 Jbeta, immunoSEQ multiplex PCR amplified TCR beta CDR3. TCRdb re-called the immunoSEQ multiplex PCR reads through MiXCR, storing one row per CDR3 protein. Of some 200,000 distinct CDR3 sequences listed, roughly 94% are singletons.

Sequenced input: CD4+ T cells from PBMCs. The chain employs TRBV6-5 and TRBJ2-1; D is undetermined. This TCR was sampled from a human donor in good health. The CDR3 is CASRKTYEQFF. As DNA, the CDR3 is TGTGCCAGCAGAAAGACATATGAGCAGTTCTTC.